One sample yielded the 27 T cell receptor beta chains listed below, sequenced in a study of regulatory T cells in long-lasting Graves disease. Assembly of TCR beta libraries relied on iRepertoire HTBI primers together with Arm-PCR of CDR3 regions. TCRdb independently ran MiXCR on the multiplex PCR reads; one entry per CDR3 protein. The data contain more than 300,000 distinct CDR3 sequences, 20% of them seen just once; the ten biggest clones take up 25% to 35%. Time point specified: persistent/refractory GD, antithyroid drugs over 5 years with positive TRAb. Extracted PBMC RNA gave rise to the TCR library. Sequenced here: peripheral blood mononuclear cells (PBMCs), sampled when the disease was refractory, from a patient treated with antithyroid drugs. These TCRs come from a female donor with Graves disease.

This clonotype showed up many times. This chain uses TRBV7-2 with TRBJ2-7, with D perhaps matching TRBD2 (5 bases). Trimming took 1 base from V and 3 from J, leaving 13 bases between them. The CDR3 sequence is 15 residues long. Germline CDR1 SGHTA, CDR2 FQGNSA. In DNA, the CDR3 is TGTGCCAGCAGCTTAGGCGTTGTTGCGGGCTACGAGCAGTACTTC. Residues: CASSLGVVAGYEQYF.

The genes are TRBV3-1 and TRBJ1-1, with 7 positions matching TRBD1. Germline V gene data show CDR1 as LGHDT and CDR2 as YNNKEL (reference sequence). This CDR3 is built from 12 residues. Trimming at V came to 4 bases and at J to 7 bases, leaving 3 bases not matched to a gene. Here the CDR3 DNA reads TGTGCCAGCAGCCCGACAGGGAATGAAGCTTTCTTT. Protein sequence: CASSPTGNEAFF.

This clonotype showed up just a few times. The V call is TRBV24-1, the J call TRBJ1-5; TRBD1 might be the D (5 bases). Trimming took 2 bases from V and 1 from J, leaving 11 bases between them. Germline values: CDR1 KGHDR, CDR2 SFDVKD. The CDR3 has 16 amino acids. CDR3 in amino acids: CATSDSGTGSNQPQHF. The CDR3 DNA follows: TGTGCCACCAGTGATTCCGGGACGGGGAGCAATCAGCCCCAGCATTTT.

In its sample, this clonotype was seen many times. The J gene is TRBJ2-7, the V gene TRBV11-2; 8 bases align to TRBD1. The CDR3 is 14 amino acids. V dropped 7 bases and J dropped 2; count of bases not matched to a gene: 7. In germline, CDR1 is SGHAT, CDR2 FQNNGV. CDR3 in amino acids: CASTPGTGPYEQYF. CDR3 DNA sequence: TGTGCCAGCACCCCCGGGACAGGACCCTACGAGCAGTACTTC.

The chain joins TRBV30 to TRBJ2-2, with a weak D call TRBD1 (5 bases). CDR3 length equals 11 residues. Trimming removed 7 bases at V and 5 bases at J, with 8 bases between. Germline loops: CDR1 GTSNPN, CDR2 SVGIG (reference sequence). In DNA form, the CDR3 reads TGTGCCTTGCAGGGAACCGGGGAGCTGTTTTTT. It yields the protein CALQGTGELFF.

The table lists this clonotype with many counts. The rearrangement joins TRBV3-1 to TRBJ1-1, with 8 bases that match TRBD1. CDR1 LGHDT and CDR2 YNNKEL come from the germline V gene (reference sequence). The ends lost 6 bases at V and 3 bases at J; junction bases unmatched: 0. CDR3 length: 12 residues. CDR3 amino acids: CASRTGDTEAFF. The DNA of the CDR3 is TGTGCCAGCAGGACAGGGGACACTGAAGCTTTCTTT.

The table lists this clonotype with many counts. The chain is built from TRBV20-1 and TRBJ2-7; 11 bases are a match to TRBD2. Germline V gene sequence: CDR1 DFQATT, CDR2 SNEGSKA (reference sequence). This CDR3 comprises 15 residues. The junction had 7 bases not matched to a gene; V was cut back by 4 bases and J by 2 bases. The chain's CDR3 is CSANGLAGFTYEQYF. The DNA for the CDR3 is TGCAGTGCTAACGGACTAGCGGGTTTTACCTACGAGCAGTACTTC.

There are many counts of this clonotype. The chain employs TRBV12-3 or TRBV12-4 and TRBJ2-7, with D maybe TRBD2 (5 bases). The CDR3 consists of 13 residues. The V and J ends lost 1 base and 6 bases respectively, with 10 bases between them. The DNA for the CDR3 is TGTGCCAGCAGTTTAGGACTACACCCCGAGCAGTACTTC. Amino acids: CASSLGLHPEQYF.

Note on this clonotype: A read error is possible here, since a much larger clone lies one base away. The CDR3 sequence is CASSLQIQETQYF. The CDR3 DNA reads as TGTGCCAGCAGTTTACAGATCCAAGAGACCCAGTACTTC. V is TRBV2 and J is TRBJ2-5; D gene uncertain. There are 13 residues in the CDR3. The germline V gene encodes CDR1 SNHLY and CDR2 FYNNEI. V was clipped by 5 bases and J by 1 base, with 8 bases between them.

This clonotype was counted at least ten times. The chain is built from TRBV11-2 and TRBJ1-1; D is possibly TRBD1 (6 bases). Germline V gene data show CDR1 as SGHAT and CDR2 as FQNNGV. The CDR3 length is 14 residues. The V and J ends lost 1 base and 4 bases respectively, with 10 bases between them. The CDR3 DNA reads as TGTGCCAGCAGCTTAGGGGGGCAGAGCACTGAAGCTTTCTTT. Amino acids: CASSLGGQSTEAFF. The full variable domain, its missing parts supplied by reference TRBV11-2 and TRBJ1-1, is EAGVAQSPRYKIIEKRQSVAFWCNPISGHATLYWYQQILGQGPKLLIQFQNNGVVDDSQLPKDRFSAERLKGVDSTLKIQPAKLEDSAVYLCASSLGGQSTEAFFGQGTRLTVV.

In regard to this clonotype: A much larger clonotype is one base distant, so this may be a read error. The chain is built from TRBV2 and TRBJ2-2; 7 bases are a match to TRBD2. The CDR3 runs to 12 residues. J lost 6 bases, V lost 6 bases, and 1 base had no gene match. Germline CDR1 and CDR2: SNHLY and FYNNEI. CDR3: CASSTSAGELFF. For the CDR3, the DNA is TGTGCCAGCAGCACTAGCGCCGGGGAGCTGTTTTTT.

This clonotype was counted a few times. A much more abundant neighbour one base away suggests this may be a read error. The chain carries TRBV2 and TRBJ2-2; D is unresolved. The CDR3 sequence is 13 residues long. The germline V gene has CDR1 SNHLY and CDR2 FYNNEI. Trimming removed 5 bases at V and 4 bases at J, with 8 bases between. CDR3 protein: CASSPGITGELFF. CDR3 bases: TGTGCCAGCAGTCCCGGAATCACCGGGGAGCTGTTTTTT.

The rearrangement uses TRBV9 and TRBJ1-2; D perhaps matches TRBD1 (5 bases). V shed 0 bases and J shed 6 bases, with 21 bases lying between them. The germline V gene has CDR1 SGDLS and CDR2 YYNGEE. The CDR3 has 17 residues. The CDR3 protein is CASSVGSPVGELDGYTF. CDR3 DNA: TGTGCCAGCAGCGTAGGGAGCCCCGTAGGGGAACTTGATGGCTACACCTTC.

This clonotype was seen a handful of times. A much bigger clone sits one base away, suggesting this may be a read error. The genes are TRBV20-1 and TRBJ1-1; D is unresolved. This CDR3 is built from 13 residues. Germline V gene lookup returns CDR1 DFQATT and CDR2 SNEGSKA (reference sequence). DNA for the CDR3: TGCAGTGCTGGAGACATGTTGGGCACTGAAGCTTTCTTT. It specifies CSAGDMLGTEAFF.

This clonotype was counted a few times. The chain combines TRBV7-9 with TRBJ2-7, with D possibly being TRBD2 (6 bases). The V end was cut by 8 bases, the J end by 4 bases, with 18 bases between. The CDR3 loop spans 14 amino acids. Germline CDR1 and CDR2: SEHNR and FQNEAQ (reference sequence). The CDR3 spells CASGSTRAVYEQYF. The CDR3, as DNA: TGTGCCAGCGGATCGACTAGAGCAGTATACGAGCAGTACTTC.

This clonotype has ten or more counts. The chain joins TRBV6-1 to TRBJ2-7; D is unresolved. V was pared by 3 bases and J by 6 bases, with 12 bases between. The CDR3 is made up of 13 amino acids. Germline V gene lookup returns CDR1 MNHNS and CDR2 SASEGT. The CDR3 DNA sequence: TGTGCCAGCAGTGAGAAGACGGTCACCGAGCAGTACTTC. The encoded protein is CASSEKTVTEQYF.

There are many counts of this clonotype. The rearrangement links TRBV20-1 to TRBJ2-7; D is unclear. Per the germline V gene, CDR1 is DFQATT and CDR2 is SNEGSKA (reference sequence). CDR3 length: 12 residues. V was cut by 1 base and J by 7 bases, with 11 bases left in between. CDR3 in DNA: TGCAGTGCTAGAGGTCCGGCACAGGAGCAGTACTTC. This encodes CSARGPAQEQYF.

This clonotype was seen a few times. The chain links TRBV7-2 to TRBJ2-2; D is unresolved. CDR1 SGHTA and CDR2 FQGNSA come from the germline V gene. V gave up 2 bases and J gave up 0 bases, with 7 bases separating them. There are 15 residues in the CDR3. In DNA, the CDR3 is TGTGCCAGCAGCTTATACTGGGCGAACACCGGGGAGCTGTTTTTT. Encoded protein: CASSLYWANTGELFF.

This clonotype was seen at least ten times. The chain carries TRBV7-8 and TRBJ1-4; maybe TRBD1 (6 bases). CDR3 length equals 15 residues. V lost 7 bases to trimming and J lost 5 bases, with 17 bases between them. Germline CDR1 is SGHVS and CDR2 is FQNEAQ. The CDR3 DNA reads TGTGCCAGCAAGGGGCGGGTCCAGGGGAATGAAAAACTGTTTTTT. Amino acid sequence: CASKGRVQGNEKLFF.

The chain links TRBV28 to TRBJ2-1, with 11 bases lining up with TRBD2. The CDR3 is 16 residues long. The V and J ends lost 7 bases and 6 bases, in that order; junction bases with no gene match: 11. The germline V gene encodes CDR1 MDHEN and CDR2 SYDVKM. CDR3 protein: CASINLGLAEGNEQFF. DNA of the CDR3: TGTGCCAGCATTAATCTGGGACTAGCGGAAGGCAATGAGCAGTTCTTC.

With respect to this clonotype: With a much larger clone just one base away, this may be a read error. CDR3: CASSPRTGNTICF. The CDR3 DNA is TGTGCCAGCAGTCCCCGGACGGGAAACACCATATGTTTT. The chain carries TRBV28 and TRBJ1-3, with no clear D. There are 13 residues in the CDR3. The germline gives CDR1 MDHEN, CDR2 SYDVKM.

This clonotype appeared many times. V and J are TRBV20-1 and TRBJ2-5; 7 bases align to TRBD2. In germline, CDR1 is DFQATT, CDR2 SNEGSKA (reference sequence). The trim removed 0 bases at V and 4 bases at J, leaving 11 bases unmatched. The CDR3 is 16 residues long. The CDR3 loop is CSARDQRGPWVETQYF. The CDR3 DNA reads TGCAGTGCTAGAGATCAGCGGGGCCCGTGGGTAGAGACCCAGTACTTC.

With regard to this clonotype: An end of the junction does not agree with germline; a read error may underlie this. The J gene is TRBJ1-2, the V gene TRBV18, with D tentatively TRBD1 (6 bases). The CDR3 contains 16 residues. The V gene's germline CDR1 is KGHSH and CDR2 LQKENI. CDR3 in amino acids: CASSPQTGWTYLGYAF. CDR3 nucleotides: TGTGCCAGCTCACCCCAGACAGGATGGACATATTTGGGCTACGCCTTC.

The chain combines TRBV18 with TRBJ2-5, with D hard to call. The CDR3 is 14 residues long. V was clipped by 1 base and J by 5 bases, with 11 bases between them. Germline loops: CDR1 KGHSH, CDR2 LQKENI. The CDR3 spells CASSPQGMKETQYF. In nucleotides, the CDR3 is TGTGCCAGCTCACCACAGGGTATGAAGGAGACCCAGTACTTC.

This clonotype was detected many times. V gene TRBV6-1 combines with J gene TRBJ1-4, with TRBD1 matching over 8 bases. The ends lost 3 bases at V and 4 bases at J; junction bases unmatched: 4. CDR3 length: 15 amino acids. Germline loops: CDR1 MNHNS, CDR2 SASEGT. CDR3 coding DNA: TGTGCCAGCAGTGACAGGGGGCAAGTTAATGAAAAACTGTTTTTT. Encoded protein: CASSDRGQVNEKLFF.

CDR3 region: CASSYFARTEAFF. Here the CDR3 DNA reads TGTGCCAGCAGTTACTTTGCCCGAACAGAAGCTTTCTTT. The chain recombines TRBV6-5 with TRBJ1-1; D remains ambiguous. Trimming stripped 1 base from V and 8 bases from J, with 11 bases between. From germline, CDR1 is MNHEY and CDR2 SVGAGI. This CDR3 is 13 amino acids long.

The chain links TRBV2 to TRBJ1-5; possible D gene TRBD1, 5 bases. V was shortened by 5 bases and J by 5 bases, with 13 bases between the two germline ends. The CDR3 length is 14 residues. CDR1 and CDR2 (germline): SNHLY, FYNNEI. The CDR3 region has the DNA TGTGCCAGCAGTTTAAATCAAGGGGATCAGCCCCAGCATTTT. Protein product: CASSLNQGDQPQHF.